This passage covers 25 T cell receptor beta chains from one sample sequenced in a study of OX40 agonist ivuxolimab in advanced cancers. Library method: the immunoSEQ multiplex PCR assay. Not all clones reach the TCRdb copy of this immuneACCESS table, which keeps in-frame sequences only. Checked studies attribute under half of the gap to unresolved V genes and leave the rest unexplained. This sample lists around 65,000 clones; 70% to 90% were detected once. The ten largest clones take up more than 4.5% of the sample. Specimen: CD4+ or CD8+ T cells sorted from blood, collected in a trial of the OX40 agonist ivuxolimab. These receptors all come from an adult with an advanced solid tumor such as melanoma, head and neck, liver or kidney cancer.

The genes are TRBV12-2 and TRBJ2-7; TRBD2 reflects the table's D call only, with no check against the DNA. TRBV12-2 has pseudogene status. CDR3 size: 13 residues. The CDR3 coding sequence is TGTGCCAGCAGCCATCCCGGGAACTACGAGCAGTACTTC. This sequence encodes CASSHPGNYEQYF.

The chain recombines TRBV5-1 with TRBJ1-4, with 9 bases identical to TRBD1. Germline V gene data show CDR1 as SGHRS and CDR2 as YFSETQ. The CDR3 sequence is 19 residues long. The trim removed 4 bases at V and 3 bases at J, leaving 16 bases unmatched. The CDR3 DNA is TGCGCCAGCAGCCGGACCGGGACAGGGCTTGGGGCAGCTAATGAAAAACTGTTTTTT. Its protein product is CASSRTGTGLGAANEKLFF.

The chain links TRBV19 to TRBJ1-5; 9 nucleotides line up with TRBD1. V dropped 4 bases and J dropped 9; count of bases not matched to a gene: 10. Germline lookup yields CDR1 LNHDA and CDR2 SQIVND (reference sequence). The CDR3 consists of 15 residues. CDR3 in amino acids: CASSSATGGAGPQHF. CDR3 nucleotides: TGTGCCAGTAGTAGCGCTACAGGGGGCGCTGGGCCCCAGCATTTT.

The V and J genes are TRBV9 and TRBJ1-3; D uncertain. V dropped 3 bases and J dropped 0 bases, with 10 bases sitting between them. This CDR3 contains 15 residues. Germline-derived CDR1 and CDR2 are SGDLS and YYNGEE. Here the CDR3 reads CASSGEQYSGNTIYF. As DNA, the CDR3 is TGTGCCAGCAGCGGTGAACAGTACTCTGGAAACACCATATATTTT.

The CDR3 loop reads CASSEITGTANYGYTF. CDR3 nucleotide sequence: TGTGCCAGCAGCGAGATTACCGGGACAGCCAACTATGGCTACACCTTC. The rearrangement uses TRBV7-2 and TRBJ1-2, with 7 bases matching TRBD1. CDR3 length: 16 residues. V was pared by 5 bases and J by 2 bases, with 11 bases of the junction left unmatched. Germline V gene data show CDR1 as SGHTA and CDR2 as FQGNSA.

The V and J genes are TRBV7-2 and TRBJ2-2, with TRBD1 matching over 11 bases. Germline V CDR1 and CDR2: SGHTA, FQGNSA. Unmatched junction bases numbered 6, after V lost 5 bases and J lost 4 bases. CDR3 length: 16 residues. CDR3 protein: CASSGRTGGTTGELFF. The CDR3 DNA follows: TGTGCCAGCAGCGGACGGACAGGGGGCACCACCGGGGAGCTGTTTTTT.

This clone appeared a single time. V is TRBV5-1 and J is TRBJ1-1; no clear D gene. This CDR3 is 14 amino acids long. V shed 6 bases and J shed 1 base, with 13 bases lying between them. From germline, CDR1 is SGHRS and CDR2 YFSETQ. The CDR3 DNA reads as TGCGCCAGCACCCCCCAATCGGGGAACACTGAAGCTTTCTTT. Amino acids: CASTPQSGNTEAFF.

V is TRBV10-3 and J is TRBJ2-1; D possibly uses TRBD1 or TRBD2 (5 bases each). V was pared by 3 bases and J by 4 bases, with 13 bases between. The CDR3 totals 15 residues. In germline, CDR1 is ENHRY, CDR2 SYGVKD. Here the CDR3 reads CAISERDGLYNEQFF. The CDR3 bases are TGTGCCATCAGTGAAAGGGACGGCCTATACAATGAGCAGTTCTTC.

This rearrangement joins TRBV28 to TRBJ1-5, with 8 bases that match TRBD1. Germline lookup yields CDR1 MDHEN and CDR2 SYDVKM. The CDR3 sequence is 12 residues long. The CDR3 DNA follows: TGTGCAACAGGGACAGGCTCTTTGCCCCAGCATTTT. This codes for CATGTGSLPQHF.

In its sample, this clone was seen once. The V gene is TRBV5-1, the J gene TRBJ2-7; 9 nucleotides agree with TRBD1. V was clipped by 0 bases and J by 7 bases; unmatched bases: 8. This CDR3 contains 15 residues. Looked up from germline, CDR1 is SGHRS and CDR2 is YFSETQ. The CDR3 coding sequence is TGCGCCAGCAGCTTGGTGACAGGGGGAGCAGGGGAGCAGTACTTC. Residues: CASSLVTGGAGEQYF.

A word on this clone: Germline is not matched at one junction end, which may reflect a read error. This sequence joins TRBV7-2 and TRBJ2-7; D not certain. This CDR3 comprises 14 residues. Germline lookup yields CDR1 SGHTA and CDR2 FQGNSA. The CDR3 DNA sequence: TGTGCCAGCAGCTTATCCATGACATTCTACGAGCAGCACTTC. Translated: CASSLSMTFYEQHF.

This chain uses TRBV7-2 with TRBJ1-5; the match to TRBD1 covers 8 bases. J was trimmed by 11 bases and V by 5 bases; bases with no gene match: 8. The CDR3 runs 13 residues. Germline assignment: CDR1 SGHTA and CDR2 FQGNSA. The CDR3, as DNA: TGTGCCAGCAGCCCGTGGACAGGGTCGGCCCAGCATTTT. As protein: CASSPWTGSAQHF.

This rearrangement joins TRBV29-1 to TRBJ1-5; D might be TRBD1 (5 bases). The germline V gene has CDR1 SQVTM and CDR2 ANQGSEA. V lost 5 bases, J lost 2 bases, and 10 bases lay in between. CDR3 length: 13 residues. CDR3 coding DNA: TGCAGCGTTCAGGGTGGCGGCAATCAGCCCCAGCATTTT. Protein: CSVQGGGNQPQHF.

The chain is built from TRBV28 and TRBJ2-7; perhaps TRBD2 as D (5 bases). This CDR3 spans 13 amino acids. Germline loops: CDR1 MDHEN, CDR2 SYDVKM. Trimming cost V 9 bases and J 0 bases, with 12 bases left between them. The CDR3 DNA reads as TGTGCCAGTTCGGGAAAAGTCTCCTACGAGCAGTACTTC. Translated, it gives CASSGKVSYEQYF.

The rearrangement uses TRBV19 and TRBJ2-7, with 7 nucleotides matching TRBD1. Trimming removed 5 bases from V and 6 bases from J; junction bases left unmatched: 10. The CDR3 spans 14 residues. CDR1 and CDR2 (germline): LNHDA, SQIVND (reference sequence). In DNA form, the CDR3 reads TGTGCCAGTAGTTCCCAAGACAGGGTGTTCGAGCAGTACTTC. Protein sequence: CASSSQDRVFEQYF. The full variable domain, its missing parts supplied by reference TRBV19 and TRBJ2-7, is DGGITQSPKYLFRKEGQNVTLSCEQNLNHDAMYWYRQDPGQGLRLIYYSQIVNDFQKGDIAEGYSVSREKKESFPLTVTSAQKNPTAFYLCASSSQDRVFEQYFGPGTRLTVT.

The CDR3: CASSEARGPNQPQHF. CDR3 DNA: TGTGCCAGCAGTGAAGCGAGGGGGCCCAATCAGCCCCAGCATTTT. The rearrangement uses TRBV6-1 and TRBJ1-5, with 7 bases that match TRBD1. Per germline, CDR1 MNHNS and CDR2 SASEGT. J lost 3 bases, V lost 0 bases, and 2 bases had no gene match. CDR3 length equals 15 residues.

V gene TRBV2 combines with J gene TRBJ2-1, with 7 bases matching TRBD1. The CDR3 loop spans 15 amino acids. After removal of 6 bases from V and 10 bases from J, the junction contained 15 bases not matched to a gene. Germline CDR1 SNHLY, CDR2 FYNNEI. For the CDR3, the DNA is TGTGCCAGCAGCCGACAGGGTGAGGTTTCGAGAGAGCAGTTCTTC. Its protein is CASSRQGEVSREQFF.

V is TRBV18 and J is TRBJ2-7; D is perhaps TRBD1 or TRBD2 (5 bases each). Trimming pared 4 bases from V and 7 bases from J, leaving 17 bases between. This CDR3 comprises 14 residues. The germline gives CDR1 KGHSH, CDR2 LQKENI. CDR3 nucleotide sequence: TGTGCCAGCTCACGCCGGGACGTTAGAGGGGAGCAGTACTTC. This gives the protein CASSRRDVRGEQYF.

The count of this clone is one. This sequence joins TRBV6-5 and TRBJ1-2; the D gene is possibly TRBD1 (5 bases). The CDR3 is 14 residues long. In germline, CDR1 is MNHEY, CDR2 SVGAGI. Trimming pared 2 bases from V and 2 bases from J, leaving 9 bases between. The CDR3 loop is CASSYEQGNYGYTF. The DNA of the CDR3 is TGTGCCAGCAGTTACGAGCAGGGAAACTATGGCTACACCTTC.

The genes are TRBV25-1 and TRBJ1-1, with TRBD1 matching over 7 bases. Trimming removed 1 base from V and 1 base from J; junction bases left unmatched: 3. The CDR3 consists of 15 residues. The germline gives CDR1 MGHDK, CDR2 SYGVNS. The DNA of the CDR3 is TGTGCCAGCAGTGAATTTGGGACAGCGAACACTGAAGCTTTCTTT. The encoded protein is CASSEFGTANTEAFF.

CDR3 sequence (DNA): TGTGCCATCAGTGGGGCGACTAGTTTCCCCCTCGGGGGCGGGGAGCTGTTTTTT. Translating it yields CAISGATSFPLGGGELFF. The V and J genes are TRBV10-3 and TRBJ2-2, with TRBD2 as a possible D gene (6 bases). From germline, CDR1 is ENHRY and CDR2 SYGVKD. V lost 4 bases and J 7 bases, leaving 25 bases between the germline ends. The CDR3 sequence is 18 residues long.

The chain employs TRBV5-6 and TRBJ2-7, with D perhaps being TRBD1 or TRBD2 (5 bases each). Germline V gives CDR1 SGHDT, CDR2 YYEEEE. This CDR3 has 14 residues. V shed 4 bases and J shed 1 base, with 12 bases lying between them. In DNA, the CDR3 is TGTGCCAGCAGCACGGGACCCAATTCCTACGAGCAGTACTTC. Amino acids: CASSTGPNSYEQYF.

As regards this clone: The missing conserved phenylalanine or tryptophan at the end of this CDR3 makes a read error likely. No DNA is shown, since the ends of the CDR3 on it are uncertain; the CDR3 is the one TCRdb lists. Other DNA variants within this sample encode the same CDR3. V and J are TRBV10-1 and TRBJ2-7. Inclusive of both ends, the CDR3 amounts to 12 amino acids. Germline V lookup: CDR1 WNHNN, CDR2 SYGVQD (reference sequence). Here the CDR3 reads CASSESGRPLYL.

A remark on this clone: This CDR3 is also generated by other DNA sequences in the sample. The chain couples TRBV7-2 to TRBJ1-4; 9 bases align to TRBD1. V lost 3 bases, J lost 5 bases, and 4 bases stayed unmatched. This CDR3 is 15 amino acids long. Looked up from germline, CDR1 is SGHTA and CDR2 is FQGNSA. This chain's CDR3 is CASSLQGQGNEKLFF. The CDR3 DNA reads TGTGCCAGCAGCTTGCAGGGACAGGGAAATGAAAAACTGTTTTTT.

This clone turned up a few times. The V call is TRBV14, the J call TRBJ1-1; D not resolved. Deletions cut 0 bases from V and 6 bases from J, with 11 bases between. Germline lookup yields CDR1 SGHDN and CDR2 FVKESK. The CDR3 runs to 14 residues. CDR3 bases: TGTGCCAGCAGCCAAGATCTCAGGAGAGCTGAAGCTTTCTTT. It translates to CASSQDLRRAEAFF.